These 17 T cell receptor beta chains share one sample of origin, sequenced in a study of regulatory T cells in long-lasting Graves disease. The time point: persistent/refractory GD, antithyroid drugs over 5 years with positive TRAb. RNA extracted from PBMCs served as the sequencing template. Libraries of TCR beta came from iRepertoire HTBI primers plus Arm-PCR of CDR3 regions. Each CDR3 protein gets one entry after TCRdb re-called the multiplex PCR reads with MiXCR. The sample shows around 460,000 distinct CDR3 sequences, approximately 23% of them seen only once. Sequencing used peripheral blood mononuclear cells (PBMCs), obtained when the disease was refractory, from a patient treated with antithyroid drugs. Receptor source: a female donor with Graves disease.

The V and J genes are TRBV30 and TRBJ2-5; the D is unclear. This CDR3 is built from 13 residues. V lost 3 bases to trimming and J lost 5 bases, with 13 bases between them. The V gene's germline CDR1 is GTSNPN and CDR2 SVGIG (reference sequence). CDR3 nucleotides: TGTGCCTGGAGGAAGCCCGGCTGGGAGACCCAGTACTTC. It encodes CAWRKPGWETQYF.

The CDR3 DNA reads TGTGCCATCATCCGGGACAGGGGAGTCGACGAGCAGTACTTC. Translating it yields CAIIRDRGVDEQYF. This rearrangement joins TRBV28 to TRBJ2-7; 10 bases line up with TRBD1. The J segment lost 5 bases and the V segment lost 10 bases, leaving 11 bases of the junction unmatched. The CDR3 totals 14 residues. The germline CDR1 and CDR2 sequences are MDHEN and SYDVKM.

There are a few counts of this clonotype. The chain uses TRBV29-1 and TRBJ1-2; D is undetermined. V was cut by 0 bases and J by 3 bases, with 8 bases left in between. Germline V gives CDR1 SQVTM, CDR2 ANQGSEA. This CDR3 is 13 amino acids long. This CDR3 reads CSVEEQLYYGYTF. CDR3 DNA sequence: TGCAGCGTTGAAGAACAGCTCTACTATGGCTACACCTTC.

In the case of this clonotype: This CDR3 is missing its conserved last phenylalanine or tryptophan, likely due to a read error. The J gene is TRBJ2-5, the V gene TRBV5-6; D remains unclear. Germline V gene data show CDR1 as SGHDT and CDR2 as YYEEEE. The CDR3 contains 13 residues. V lost 1 base, J lost 4 bases, and 8 bases lay in between. The CDR3 region is CASSLRVPETQYL. The CDR3 coding sequence is TGTGCCAGCAGCTTGCGGGTTCCAGAGACCCAGTACCTC.

The chain links TRBV9 to TRBJ1-5; D is uncertain. CDR1 is SGDLS, CDR2 YYNGEE, per germline. The CDR3 spans 14 residues. V shed 4 bases and J shed 3 bases, with 11 bases lying between them. CDR3 nucleotides: TGTGCCAGCAGCCAAGCCCACACCAATCAGCCCCAGCATTTT. It yields the protein CASSQAHTNQPQHF. Full variable domain (outside the CDR3, taken from reference TRBV9 and TRBJ1-5): DSGVTQTPKHLITATGQRVTLRCSPRSGDLSVYWYQQSLDQGLQFLIQYYNGEERAKGNILERFSAQQFPDLHSELNLSSLELGDSALYFCASSQAHTNQPQHFGDGTRLSIL.

The chain recombines TRBV18 with TRBJ1-1; 7 nucleotides agree with TRBD1. The ends lost 6 bases at V and 0 bases at J; junction bases unmatched: 10. This CDR3 is built from 16 residues. Germline CDR1 and CDR2: KGHSH and LQKENI. This chain's CDR3 is CASSDGGQPLNTEAFF. The CDR3 DNA sequence: TGTGCCAGCTCGGATGGGGGACAGCCTTTGAACACTGAAGCTTTCTTT. Together with reference TRBV18 and TRBJ1-1, the CDR3 gives the full variable domain: NAGVMQNPRHLVRRRGQEARLRCSPMKGHSHVYWYRQLPEEGLKFMVYLQKENIIDESGMPKERFSAEFPKEGPSILRIQQVVRGDSAAYFCASSDGGQPLNTEAFFGQGTRLTVV.

The rearrangement uses TRBV6-2 or TRBV6-3 and TRBJ1-3; no clear D gene. Trimming cost V 6 bases and J 5 bases, with 14 bases left between them. The germline gives CDR1 MNHEY, CDR2 SVGEGT. The CDR3 has 14 residues. As DNA, the CDR3 is TGTGCCAGCAGATTCCGGGAGAGAAGAAACACCATATATTTT. This codes for CASRFRERRNTIYF.

Ten or more counts support this clonotype. V usage is TRBV9 and J usage is TRBJ1-2; 8 nucleotides align to TRBD1. V dropped 0 bases and J dropped 4; count of bases not matched to a gene: 5. The germline gives CDR1 SGDLS, CDR2 YYNGEE. The CDR3 covers 15 residues. CDR3 sequence reads: CASSVAPGTGYGYTF. The CDR3 bases are TGTGCCAGCAGCGTAGCCCCCGGGACAGGCTATGGCTACACCTTC.

Concerning this clonotype itself: A junction boundary mismatches the germline segment, possibly from a read error. V gene TRBV30 combines with J gene TRBJ2-7; TRBD2 might be the D (6 bases). The CDR3 is 13 residues long. Germline CDR1 GTSNPN, CDR2 SVGIG (reference sequence). CDR3 nucleotide sequence: TGTGCCTGGGGTGTGGAGCGGGCCTACGAGCAGTACTTC. Amino acid sequence: CAWGVERAYEQYF.

The CDR3 loop reads CASSRDRGYTF. DNA of the CDR3: TGTGCCAGTAGTAGGGACAGAGGCTACACCTTC. V is TRBV19 and J is TRBJ1-2; 7 bases line up with TRBD1. The CDR3 runs to 11 residues. Looked up from germline, CDR1 is LNHDA and CDR2 is SQIVND (reference sequence). V lost 4 bases, J lost 8 bases, and 1 base stayed unmatched.

In regard to this clonotype: A much larger clone lies a single base off, so this may be a read error. The rearrangement joins TRBV7-8 to TRBJ2-7; possibly TRBD2 for D (7 bases). V was pared by 2 bases and J by 7 bases, with 15 bases between. The germline V gene has CDR1 SGHVS and CDR2 FQNEAQ. The CDR3 spans 14 residues. This chain's CDR3 is CASSLLGGAQEQYF. In nucleotides, the CDR3 is TGTGCCAGCAGCTTACTAGGGGGGGCGCAGGAGCAGTACTTC.

This clonotype was recorded at least ten times. The chain uses TRBV11-3 and TRBJ1-4, with D possibly matching TRBD1 (6 bases). The germline CDR1 and CDR2 sequences are SGHNT and YENEEA. This CDR3 comprises 17 residues. Trimming cost V 5 bases and J 2 bases, with 18 bases left between them. In DNA, the CDR3 is TGTGCCAGCAGCCGCTCGGGGGCTGGTACGACTAATGAAAAACTGTTTTTT. This codes for CASSRSGAGTTNEKLFF.

This rearrangement joins TRBV3-1 to TRBJ2-7; D uncertain. V gave up 4 bases and J gave up 3 bases, with 16 bases separating them. Germline V gene lookup returns CDR1 LGHDT and CDR2 YNNKEL (reference sequence). The CDR3 is made up of 15 amino acids. CDR3: CASSPSKTAYYEQYF. CDR3 in DNA: TGTGCCAGCAGCCCCTCCAAAACAGCGTACTACGAGCAGTACTTC.

The chain couples TRBV5-1 to TRBJ1-1, with TRBD1 as a possible D gene (5 bases). V was clipped by 2 bases and J by 4 bases, with 15 bases between them. The CDR3 has 15 residues. Germline assignment: CDR1 SGHRS and CDR2 YFSETQ. The CDR3: CASSLPGTESTEAFF. CDR3 nucleotide sequence: TGCGCCAGCAGCTTACCCGGGACGGAGAGCACTGAAGCTTTCTTT. The entire variable domain, with the rest obtained from reference TRBV5-1 and TRBJ1-1, is as follows: KAGVTQTPRYLIKTRGQQVTLSCSPISGHRSVSWYQQTPGQGLQFLFEYFSETQRNKGNFPGRFSGRQFSNSRSEMNVSTLELGDSALYLCASSLPGTESTEAFFGQGTRLTVV.

This clonotype was detected ten times or more. J is TRBJ1-1 and V is TRBV7-2; maybe TRBD1 (6 bases). From germline, CDR1 is SGHTA and CDR2 FQGNSA. Trimming removed 10 bases at V and 6 bases at J, with 21 bases between. This CDR3 has 14 residues. This CDR3 reads CATHWGGASAEAFF. The CDR3 nucleotides are TGTGCCACCCATTGGGGGGGGGCCAGTGCTGAAGCTTTCTTT.

V and J are TRBV9 and TRBJ1-2; weak D call: TRBD1 (5 bases). Per the germline V gene, CDR1 is SGDLS and CDR2 is YYNGEE. Deletions cut 3 bases from V and 8 bases from J, with 17 bases between. The CDR3 spans 14 residues. CDR3 coding DNA: TGTGCCAGCAGCGGAGGGGACCCTACTGACGGCTACACCTTC. Its protein product is CASSGGDPTDGYTF.

This clonotype was observed at least ten times. The chain combines TRBV2 with TRBJ2-7, with D tentatively TRBD2 (5 bases). V lost 7 bases and J 0 bases, leaving 13 bases between the germline ends. Looked up from germline, CDR1 is SNHLY and CDR2 is FYNNEI. The CDR3 length is 14 residues. In DNA form, the CDR3 reads TGTGCCAGCAAGGACGGACTGCGCTCCTACGAGCAGTACTTC. It yields the protein CASKDGLRSYEQYF.